These 21 T cell receptor beta chains originate from one sample sequenced in a study of regulatory T cells in long-lasting Graves disease. Combining iRepertoire HTBI primers with Arm-PCR of CDR3 regions, the authors built TCR beta libraries. TCRdb re-called the multiplex PCR reads with MiXCR, one entry per CDR3 protein. The sample contains 350,000 to 550,000 distinct CDR3 sequences, more than 12% of which appear only once. Time point here: newly diagnosed GD, antithyroid drugs for less than 3 months. There was RNA extracted from PBMCs, and the TCR library was made from it. A further study also used this sample, focusing on T cells in Graves' hyperthyroidism and ophthalmopathy.

This specimen was peripheral blood mononuclear cells (PBMCs), taken at new diagnosis, from a patient treated with antithyroid drugs. The receptor set was obtained from a woman younger than 45 with Graves disease.

This clonotype has a count of ten or more. The chain combines TRBV11-2 with TRBJ1-2; TRBD1 agrees at 8 bases. Losses at the gene ends were 3 bases for V and 4 bases for J; bases not matched to a gene: 1. Germline lookup yields CDR1 SGHAT and CDR2 FQNNGV. This CDR3 region has 13 residues. The CDR3 coding sequence is TGTGCCAGCAGCTTGGGACAGGCCTATGGCTACACCTTC. Translated: CASSLGQAYGYTF.

This chain connects TRBV6-4 to TRBJ2-1, with 7 bases identical to TRBD2. In germline, CDR1 is MRHNA, CDR2 SNTAGT. The CDR3 consists of 13 residues. The junction had 4 bases not matched to a gene; V was cut back by 2 bases and J by 9 bases. For the CDR3, the DNA is TGTGCCAGCAGTGACCCGCCGGGGGGTGAGCAGTTCTTC. Encoded protein: CASSDPPGGEQFF.

The chain uses TRBV30 and TRBJ2-5, with no clear D. V dropped 1 base and J dropped 4 bases, with 10 bases sitting between them. Germline V gives CDR1 GTSNPN, CDR2 SVGIG (reference sequence). The CDR3 contains 13 residues. The CDR3 coding sequence is TGTGCCTGGAGTGCGGGCCTAGGAGAGACCCAGTACTTC. This sequence encodes CAWSAGLGETQYF.

This clonotype was detected ten times or more. The gene calls are TRBV6-1 and TRBJ2-3; the D is unclear. The length of the CDR3 is 17 residues. Trimming removed 5 bases from V and 2 bases from J, with 20 bases in between. Germline lookup yields CDR1 MNHNS and CDR2 SASEGT. CDR3 nucleotides: TGTGCCAGCAGTACGGTAGGACCTTGGGGTCTCACAGATACGCAGTATTTT. Translated: CASSTVGPWGLTDTQYF.

This clonotype was recorded only once. V gene TRBV12-3 or TRBV12-4 combines with J gene TRBJ1-2; D ambiguous. Between the trimmed V and J ends, which lost 8 bases and 4 bases, there was a span of 14 bases. The CDR3 runs to 13 residues. CDR3 DNA: TGTGCCAGCCGCCTGCAGGACTTCTATGGCTACACCTTC. Protein: CASRLQDFYGYTF.

This clonotype was detected ten times or more. J is TRBJ2-7 and V is TRBV11-2, with D uncertain. The ends were cut back, 2 bases at V and 3 bases at J, with 14 bases in the middle. Germline CDR1 SGHAT, CDR2 FQNNGV. There are 15 residues in the CDR3. CDR3 DNA: TGTGCCAGCAGCTTATCTGAGAGGTGGAGCTACGAGCAGTACTTC. It yields the protein CASSLSERWSYEQYF. Using reference TRBV11-2 and TRBJ2-7 for the parts outside the CDR3, the full variable domain is EAGVAQSPRYKIIEKRQSVAFWCNPISGHATLYWYQQILGQGPKLLIQFQNNGVVDDSQLPKDRFSAERLKGVDSTLKIQPAKLEDSAVYLCASSLSERWSYEQYFGPGTRLTVT.

This clonotype has at least ten counts. The chain recombines TRBV4-2 with TRBJ2-7; possibly TRBD2 for D (5 bases). The germline CDR1 and CDR2 sequences are LGHNA and YNFKEQ. Trimming took off 4 bases at V and 3 bases at J, with 13 bases between the two ends. The CDR3 has 14 residues. Here the CDR3 DNA reads TGTGCCAGCAGCCGCGAAGAGGGCCGCTACGAGCAGTACTTC. Amino acids: CASSREEGRYEQYF.

In regard to this clonotype: This could be a read error, since a much larger clone is one nucleotide away. This rearrangement joins TRBV11-1 to TRBJ2-1, with D possibly matching TRBD1 (9 bases). The CDR3 is 21 residues long. Germline CDR1 reads SGHAT; CDR2 reads FQDESV (reference sequence). CDR3 nucleotides: TGTGCCAGCAGCGCCACCCCGGGACAGGGACCCGAGCGGGAGTTGGGCAATGAGCGGTTCTTC. Translating it yields CASSATPGQGPERELGNERFF.

Comments on this clonotype: A single base separates this from a much larger clone, so it may be a read error. The V gene is TRBV27, the J gene TRBJ1-5; D is unresolved. The germline CDR1 and CDR2 sequences are MNHEY and SMNVEV (reference sequence). The length of the CDR3 is 16 residues. The CDR3 here is CASSSLDGNSNQPQRF. The CDR3 bases are TGTGCCAGCAGTTCACTGGACGGTAATAGCAATCAGCCCCAGCGTTTT.

This clonotype has at least ten counts. The J gene is TRBJ2-1, the V gene TRBV28; 10 bases map to TRBD2. Looked up from germline, CDR1 is MDHEN and CDR2 is SYDVKM. The V segment lost 6 bases and the J segment 16 bases; nucleotides outside the gene matches: 18. The CDR3 spans 15 residues. In DNA, the CDR3 is TGTGCCAGCAGCCAAGGGGGTGGGCTAGCGGGAGTGTACTTCTTC. Translation: CASSQGGGLAGVYFF.

This clonotype was picked up many times. This sequence joins TRBV19 and TRBJ2-1; 7 nucleotides agree with TRBD2. The germline V gene has CDR1 LNHDA and CDR2 SQIVND (reference sequence). Trimming cost V 7 bases and J 8 bases; bases outside gene matches: 14. This CDR3 spans 15 amino acids. Here the CDR3 DNA reads TGTGCCAGTAAGCTACTCCCGGGAGGCTCCGATGAGCAGTTCTTC. It yields the protein CASKLLPGGSDEQFF.

This clonotype was recorded many times. The V gene is TRBV20-1, the J gene TRBJ2-5, with 9 positions matching TRBD2. Germline V CDR1 and CDR2: DFQATT, SNEGSKA (reference sequence). The CDR3 is 13 amino acids. V was clipped by 5 bases and J by 5 bases; unmatched bases: 6. The CDR3 DNA sequence: TGCAGTGCTGGTAGCGGGAGAGAGGAGACCCAGTACTTC. Translation: CSAGSGREETQYF.

This clonotype was detected many times. V is TRBV2 and J is TRBJ2-1; 13 nucleotides match TRBD2. The CDR3 is 14 amino acids. The germline V gene has CDR1 SNHLY and CDR2 FYNNEI. Trimming removed 6 bases from V and 8 bases from J; junction bases left unmatched: 4. The DNA of the CDR3 is TGTGCCAGCAGCACTAGCGGGAGGGCCTATGAGCAGTTCTTC. The encoded protein is CASSTSGRAYEQFF.

The V gene is TRBV29-1, the J gene TRBJ1-2; a weak D match, TRBD1 (5 bases). There are 14 residues in the CDR3. CDR1 is SQVTM, CDR2 ANQGSEA, per germline. V was clipped by 3 bases and J by 1 base, with 12 bases between them. In nucleotides, the CDR3 is TGCAGCGTTGAGTCCCAGGGCCATAACTATGGCTACACCTTC. Its protein product is CSVESQGHNYGYTF.

This clonotype was seen at least ten times. The gene calls are TRBV30 and TRBJ2-7; D uncertain. Between the trimmed V and J ends, which lost 1 base and 3 bases, there was a span of 7 bases. Germline-derived CDR1 and CDR2 are GTSNPN and SVGIG (reference sequence). The CDR3 is 12 amino acids. DNA of the CDR3: TGTGCCTGGAGTGACAAACTCTACGAGCAGTACTTC. Protein product: CAWSDKLYEQYF.

This clonotype was observed at least ten times. The chain uses TRBV27 and TRBJ2-1, with TRBD1 as a possible D gene (5 bases). CDR3 size: 16 residues. With 2 bases removed from V and 3 bases from J, the gap between germline ends came to 14 bases. Germline V gene data show CDR1 as MNHEY and CDR2 as SMNVEV (reference sequence). CDR3 sequence (DNA): TGTGCCAGCAGTTTACGACAGTCTGCAAGCTACAATGAGCAGTTCTTC. It translates to CASSLRQSASYNEQFF.

This clonotype occurred a few times. V and J are TRBV28 and TRBJ2-3; 10 bases line up with TRBD1. This CDR3 region has 18 residues. Germline CDR1 MDHEN, CDR2 SYDVKM. The V segment lost 3 bases and the J segment 3 bases; nucleotides outside the gene matches: 12. The CDR3 DNA is TGTGCCAGCAGTTTCCTGACAGGGGGCCTAACAAAGACAGATACGCAGTATTTT. Its protein product is CASSFLTGGLTKTDTQYF.

The chain has TRBV15 and TRBJ2-1; 9 nucleotides align to TRBD2. This CDR3 comprises 15 residues. Trimming took 3 bases from V and 10 from J; bases not matched to a gene: 10. The V gene's germline CDR1 is LNHNV and CDR2 YYDKDF (reference sequence). CDR3 residues: CATSRYGVAGDEQFF. Written as DNA, the CDR3 is TGTGCCACCAGCAGGTACGGGGTAGCGGGAGACGAGCAGTTCTTC. The full variable domain, its missing parts supplied by reference TRBV15 and TRBJ2-1, is DAMVIQNPRYQVTQFGKPVTLSCSQTLNHNVMYWYQQKSSQAPKLLFHYYDKDFNNEADTPDNFQSRRPNTSFCFLDIRSPGLGDTAMYLCATSRYGVAGDEQFFGPGTRLTVL.

This clonotype was detected many times. V and J are TRBV7-9 and TRBJ2-1, with D hard to call. V was shortened by 6 bases and J by 8 bases, with 14 bases between the two germline ends. Germline V gene sequence: CDR1 SEHNR, CDR2 FQNEAQ (reference sequence). CDR3 length: 13 residues. As DNA, the CDR3 is TGTGCCAGCAGTCCAGGTGGACGGGATGAGCAGTTCTTC. Translation: CASSPGGRDEQFF.

This clonotype showed up many times. The junction shows a germline mismatch at one end, possibly a read error. V is TRBV6-9 and J is TRBJ2-7, with D possibly being TRBD1 (5 bases). CDR3 length: 11 amino acids. Germline V gene lookup returns CDR1 MNHGY and CDR2 SVAAGI. The CDR3 is CASSYSQGFFF. The CDR3 DNA reads as TGTGCCAGCAGTTACTCTCAGGGATTCTTCTTC.

This clonotype was seen repeatedly, ten times or more. V usage is TRBV12-3 or TRBV12-4 and J usage is TRBJ1-3; no reliable D call. The CDR3 is made up of 13 amino acids. The V gene lost 8 bases and the J gene lost 0 bases, with 8 bases spanning the gap. The CDR3 sequence: CASRTNSGNTIYF. The CDR3 region has the DNA TGTGCCAGCCGGACGAACTCTGGAAACACCATATATTTT.